What follows are 20 T cell receptor beta chains derived from one specimen sequenced in a study of CD4+ T cells in melanoma. The table came from immunoSEQ multiplex PCR; TCRdb's copy has only in-frame clones and leaves some out. The table has some 120,000 clones, roughly 90% seen once; the top ten hold 3.3%. Sequencing was done on a sample of peripheral blood. The receptors originated from a human donor with melanoma.

The gene calls are TRBV10-3 and TRBJ1-4; 7 bases are shared with TRBD1. Germline-derived CDR1 and CDR2 are ENHRY and SYGVKD. This CDR3 comprises 14 residues. V lost 6 bases and J lost 3; bases outside the gene matches: 4. This chain's CDR3 is CAIRGGTANEKLFF. CDR3 nucleotides: TGTGCCATCAGGGGCGGGACAGCTAATGAAAAACTGTTTTTT.

The chain links TRBV5-1 to TRBJ1-1, with D perhaps matching TRBD1 (6 bases). Trimming cost V 4 bases and J 3 bases, with 13 bases left between them. This CDR3 has 14 amino acids. CDR1 is SGHRS and CDR2 is YFSETQ in the germline V gene. CDR3 protein: CASSGTGPYTEAFF. DNA for the CDR3: TGCGCCAGCAGCGGAACAGGGCCTTACACTGAAGCTTTCTTT.

The chain couples TRBV6-5 to TRBJ2-1, with TRBD2 identical over 9 bases. Germline V lookup: CDR1 MNHEY, CDR2 SVGAGI. The CDR3 consists of 14 residues. Germline trimming cut 5 bases from V and 6 bases from J; bases unmatched to any gene: 5. The CDR3 here is CASSALAGLNEQFF. DNA of the CDR3: TGTGCCAGCAGTGCACTAGCGGGTCTCAATGAGCAGTTCTTC.

This chain uses TRBV5-1 with TRBJ2-5, with 7 nucleotides matching TRBD2. The CDR3 has 14 residues. V shed 0 bases and J 3 bases; nucleotides not matched to a gene: 2. The germline V gene has CDR1 SGHRS and CDR2 YFSETQ. The CDR3 loop reads CASSLVTSKETQYF. The CDR3 DNA is TGCGCCAGCAGCTTGGTGACTAGCAAAGAGACCCAGTACTTC.

The rearrangement joins TRBV11-2 to TRBJ2-1; 11 bases agree with TRBD1. Germline loops: CDR1 SGHAT, CDR2 FQNNGV. With V trimmed by 2 bases and J by 2 bases, 5 bases remained unmatched. This CDR3 has 17 amino acids. The CDR3, as DNA: TGTGCCAGCAGCTTACTGGGGGGACAGGGGGCCTACAATGAGCAGTTCTTC. Translation: CASSLLGGQGAYNEQFF.

The V and J genes are TRBV6-1 and TRBJ1-2, with TRBD1 as a possible D gene (6 bases). Germline V gene sequence: CDR1 MNHNS, CDR2 SASEGT. CDR3 length equals 13 residues. V gave up 5 bases and J gave up 4 bases, with 11 bases separating them. CDR3 nucleotides: TGTGCCAGCAGTCGTCAGGGGCTCTATGGCTACACCTTC. This encodes CASSRQGLYGYTF.

V gene TRBV7-2 combines with J gene TRBJ1-2, with D possibly being TRBD1 (5 bases). Germline V gene lookup returns CDR1 SGHTA and CDR2 FQGNSA. The CDR3 is 12 amino acids. Trimming left V 5 bases short and J 8 bases short, with 12 bases between. The CDR3 nucleotides are TGTGCCAGCAGCCGGACGACAGACGGCTACACCTTC. This sequence encodes CASSRTTDGYTF.

J is TRBJ1-1 and V is TRBV29-1; TRBD1 is a possible D gene (6 bases). Trimming removed 8 bases from V and 4 bases from J, with 14 bases in between. Germline V gives CDR1 SQVTM, CDR2 ANQGSEA. The CDR3 consists of 12 residues. CDR3 coding DNA: TGCAGCTACCGAATAGGGGGCACTGAAGCTTTCTTT. Translating it yields CSYRIGGTEAFF.

This clone occurred once. The chain couples TRBV27 to TRBJ2-5; maybe TRBD2 (7 bases). Germline V CDR1 and CDR2: MNHEY, SMNVEV (reference sequence). Trimming removed 5 bases from V and 4 bases from J, with 23 bases in between. CDR3 length: 17 residues. As DNA, the CDR3 is TGTGCCAGCAGTCCCAGGGCGCAAGGGGGGGGTAGAGAGACCCAGTACTTC. Its translation is CASSPRAQGGGRETQYF.

The V call is TRBV6-5, the J call TRBJ1-1; the D is unclear. Trimming stripped 3 bases from V and 4 bases from J, with 18 bases between. Germline lookup yields CDR1 MNHEY and CDR2 SVGAGI. The CDR3 consists of 16 residues. CDR3 residues: CASSYFRVGTPTEAFF. The CDR3 nucleotides read TGTGCCAGCAGTTATTTTCGGGTGGGAACACCCACTGAAGCTTTCTTT.

This sequence joins TRBV2 and TRBJ2-3; D possibly corresponds to TRBD2 (5 bases). V gave up 2 bases and J gave up 2 bases, with 26 bases separating them. The CDR3 loop spans 20 amino acids. Germline V CDR1 and CDR2: SNHLY, FYNNEI. CDR3 coding DNA: TGTGCCAGCAGTGAATCCGGGAATAATCACTTAACCCTGAACACAGATACGCAGTATTTT. This gives the protein CASSESGNNHLTLNTDTQYF.

The chain uses TRBV19 and TRBJ2-3; 8 nucleotides line up with TRBD1. CDR1 and CDR2 (germline): LNHDA, SQIVND (reference sequence). This CDR3 spans 15 amino acids. J gave up 2 bases and V 5 bases, and 6 bases lay outside the gene matches. In nucleotides, the CDR3 is TGTGCCAGTAGTCTGGCGACAGGGGACACAGATACGCAGTATTTT. It specifies CASSLATGDTDTQYF.

The chain uses TRBV19 and TRBJ1-3, with D unresolved. The CDR3 runs to 16 residues. Trimming shortened V by 7 bases and J by 0 bases, and 16 bases separated the two germline ends. CDR1 is LNHDA and CDR2 is SQIVND in the germline V gene (reference sequence). CDR3 region: CASTRYGAGSGNTIYF. In DNA, the CDR3 is TGTGCCAGTACCCGCTACGGAGCTGGCTCTGGAAACACCATATATTTT.

The chain employs TRBV20-1 and TRBJ2-7, with a weak D call TRBD2 (6 bases). This CDR3 spans 11 amino acids. V was pared by 1 base and J by 12 bases, with 13 bases between. The V gene's germline CDR1 is DFQATT and CDR2 SNEGSKA (reference sequence). The CDR3 protein is CSARVRLESYF. The CDR3 DNA reads as TGCAGTGCTAGAGTCCGACTAGAGTCGTACTTC.

The chain recombines TRBV27 with TRBJ2-7, with TRBD2 matching over 9 bases. V lost 5 bases and J lost 4; bases outside the gene matches: 9. The germline gives CDR1 MNHEY, CDR2 SMNVEV (reference sequence). CDR3 length: 15 amino acids. The CDR3 nucleotides are TGTGCCAGCAGTCCCCTGCTAGCGGGAAGTTACGAGCAGTACTTC. This sequence encodes CASSPLLAGSYEQYF.

Only a few counts were recorded for this clone. This chain uses TRBV19 with TRBJ1-1; D is ambiguous. CDR1 is LNHDA, CDR2 SQIVND, per germline (reference sequence). The CDR3 length is 13 residues. V lost 6 bases to trimming and J lost 0 bases, with 8 bases between them. The DNA of the CDR3 is TGTGCCAGTAGCAGAGGTCTGAACACTGAAGCTTTCTTT. Translated: CASSRGLNTEAFF.

V usage is TRBV11-1 and J usage is TRBJ1-4; the match to TRBD1 covers 7 bases. With 5 bases clipped from V and 5 bases from J, the junction kept 8 bases outside the gene matches. Germline lookup yields CDR1 SGHAT and CDR2 FQDESV (reference sequence). There are 15 residues in the CDR3. Here the CDR3 DNA reads TGTGCCAGCAGCCCAGGGGGACAAACAAATGAAAAACTGTTTTTT. Its protein product is CASSPGGQTNEKLFF.

This clone came up once. The rearrangement joins TRBV7-3 to TRBJ2-3; D possibly corresponds to TRBD1 (5 bases). The CDR3 contains 13 residues. V lost 6 bases to trimming and J lost 2 bases, with 9 bases between them. Per germline, CDR1 SGHTA and CDR2 FQGTGA. This CDR3 reads CASSAGFTDTQYF. The CDR3 coding sequence is TGTGCCAGCAGTGCAGGGTTCACAGATACGCAGTATTTT.

V gene TRBV4-1 combines with J gene TRBJ1-2, with D hard to call. Germline CDR1 is MGHRA and CDR2 is YSYEKL. Trimming pared 4 bases from V and 4 bases from J, leaving 7 bases between. CDR3 size: 12 residues. Here the CDR3 reads CASSPGSYGYTF. The CDR3 nucleotides are TGCGCCAGCAGCCCCGGCAGCTATGGCTACACCTTC.

The V and J genes are TRBV4-3 and TRBJ2-1; D is tentatively TRBD1 or TRBD2 (5 bases each). Germline V lookup: CDR1 LGHNA, CDR2 YSLEER. The V and J ends lost 3 bases and 6 bases respectively, with 9 bases between them. The CDR3 is 13 residues long. The CDR3 spells CASSHGTRNEQFF. The CDR3 DNA reads as TGCGCCAGCAGCCATGGGACCCGCAATGAGCAGTTCTTC.